Below are 20 T cell receptor beta chains sequenced from a single sample in a study of blood T cell repertoires in COVID-19. Profiling relied on immunoSEQ multiplex PCR, and the TCRdb table lists in-frame clones only, not all of them. The sample consists of under 150,000 clones, roughly nine tenths of them appearing once. Sequencing was carried out using peripheral blood. These receptors were collected from a man in his forties or fifties with active COVID-19.

The J gene is TRBJ1-1, the V gene TRBV12-3 or TRBV12-4; possible D gene TRBD1, 5 bases. V shed 3 bases and J shed 11 bases, with 10 bases lying between them. This CDR3 region has 11 residues. CDR3 protein: CASSFSGVAFF. The CDR3 region has the DNA TGTGCCAGCAGTTTTTCGGGGGTTGCTTTCTTT.

This chain uses TRBV6-6 with TRBJ1-5; TRBD1 matches at 9 bases. The CDR3 has 16 amino acids. From germline, CDR1 is MNHNY and CDR2 SVGAGI (reference sequence). The V and J ends lost 4 bases and 6 bases, in that order; junction bases with no gene match: 10. The CDR3 coding sequence is TGTGCCAGCAGTTTAGTTACAGGGGGCGCGGGTCAGCCCCAGCATTTT. It yields the protein CASSLVTGGAGQPQHF.

The rearrangement joins TRBV3-1 (or the pseudogene TRBV3-2) to TRBJ2-2; D possibly corresponds to TRBD1 (6 bases). The CDR3 length is 14 residues. Germline CDR1 LGHDT, CDR2 YNNKEL (reference sequence). Trimming took off 4 bases at V and 6 bases at J, with 12 bases between the two ends. The CDR3 here is CASSLRQAPGELFF. The CDR3 region has the DNA TGTGCCAGCAGCCTAAGACAGGCCCCCGGGGAGCTGTTTTTT.

V is TRBV7-3 and J is TRBJ1-2; a weak D match, TRBD1 (5 bases). The CDR3 runs to 14 residues. With 5 bases removed from V and 3 bases from J, the gap between germline ends came to 13 bases. The germline V gene has CDR1 SGHTA and CDR2 FQGTGA. CDR3 in amino acids: CASSPGSLDYGYTF. CDR3 bases: TGTGCCAGCAGCCCAGGGTCTTTGGACTATGGCTACACCTTC.

V gene TRBV18 combines with J gene TRBJ2-5; 8 bases line up with TRBD2. Germline CDR1 and CDR2: KGHSH and LQKENI. The V and J ends lost 2 bases and 0 bases, in that order; junction bases with no gene match: 5. The CDR3 extends over 16 amino acids. The CDR3 reads CASSPAGGFYQETQYF. CDR3 sequence (DNA): TGTGCCAGCTCACCAGCGGGAGGTTTTTACCAAGAGACCCAGTACTTC. The entire variable domain, with the rest obtained from reference TRBV18 and TRBJ2-5, is as follows: NAGVMQNPRHLVRRRGQEARLRCSPMKGHSHVYWYRQLPEEGLKFMVYLQKENIIDESGMPKERFSAEFPKEGPSILRIQQVVRGDSAAYFCASSPAGGFYQETQYFGPGTRLLVL.

This rearrangement joins TRBV6-7 to TRBJ2-7; TRBD2 matches at 10 bases. TRBV6-7 is treated as an ORF (open reading frame) with a function not yet certain. V lost 0 bases, J lost 4 bases, and 9 bases stayed unmatched. CDR3 size: 17 residues. The CDR3 here is CASSYSRSSGRCYEQYV. In nucleotides, the CDR3 is TGTGCCAGCAGTTACTCGAGATCTAGCGGGAGATGTTACGAGCAGTACGTC.

The chain uses TRBV19 and TRBJ2-1; 11 nucleotides line up with TRBD2. Germline V CDR1 and CDR2: LNHDA, SQIVND (reference sequence). The V gene end was trimmed by 6 bases and the J gene end by 7 bases; junction bases not matched to a gene: 8. CDR3 length: 15 residues. Here the CDR3 DNA reads TGTGCCAGTAGCCCTGCTAGCGGGGGGAAAAATGAGCAGTTCTTC. Translating it yields CASSPASGGKNEQFF.

The gene calls are TRBV19 and TRBJ2-5; 9 bases align to TRBD2. With 5 bases clipped from V and 5 bases from J, the junction kept 12 bases outside the gene matches. The CDR3 contains 16 residues. CDR1 is LNHDA and CDR2 is SQIVND in the germline V gene (reference sequence). CDR3 in amino acids: CASSPPRRGGLETQYF. In nucleotides, the CDR3 is TGTGCCAGTAGTCCTCCCCGGCGGGGGGGCTTGGAGACCCAGTACTTC. The entire variable domain, with the rest obtained from reference TRBV19 and TRBJ2-5, is as follows: DGGITQSPKYLFRKEGQNVTLSCEQNLNHDAMYWYRQDPGQGLRLIYYSQIVNDFQKGDIAEGYSVSREKKESFPLTVTSAQKNPTAFYLCASSPPRRGGLETQYFGPGTRLLVL.

The chain employs TRBV18 and TRBJ2-7; 9 nucleotides match TRBD2. There are 15 residues in the CDR3. V lost 0 bases, J lost 1 base, and 1 base stayed unmatched. The germline gives CDR1 KGHSH, CDR2 LQKENI. CDR3 in amino acids: CASSPPAGGSYEQYF. CDR3 sequence (DNA): TGTGCCAGCTCACCACCCGCGGGGGGGTCCTACGAGCAGTACTTC. Full variable domain (remainder filled in from reference TRBV18 and TRBJ2-7): NAGVMQNPRHLVRRRGQEARLRCSPMKGHSHVYWYRQLPEEGLKFMVYLQKENIIDESGMPKERFSAEFPKEGPSILRIQQVVRGDSAAYFCASSPPAGGSYEQYFGPGTRLTVT.

The rearrangement links TRBV5-4 to TRBJ2-3; 8 bases are shared with TRBD2. The CDR3 extends over 15 amino acids. Losses at the gene ends were 0 bases for V and 0 bases for J; bases not matched to a gene: 0. Germline CDR1 and CDR2: SGHNT and YYREEE (reference sequence). The DNA of the CDR3 is TGTGCCAGCAGCTTGGAGCGGGGGAGCACAGATACGCAGTATTTT. Amino acid sequence: CASSLERGSTDTQYF.

V usage is TRBV5-6 and J usage is TRBJ2-7; 9 bases align to TRBD1. Germline V CDR1 and CDR2: SGHDT, YYEEEE. The CDR3 consists of 14 residues. Trimming removed 4 bases from V and 3 bases from J; junction bases left unmatched: 5. The CDR3 bases are TGTGCCAGCAGCACCGGGACAGGGCTCTACGAGCAGTACGTC. Its translation is CASSTGTGLYEQYV.

The rearrangement joins TRBV5-1 to TRBJ1-3; unclear D gene. The CDR3 loop spans 12 amino acids. Germline V gene lookup returns CDR1 SGHRS and CDR2 YFSETQ. The ends were cut back, 4 bases at V and 2 bases at J, with 4 bases in the middle. DNA for the CDR3: TGCGCCAGCAGCGACACTGGAAACACCATATATTTT. Its protein is CASSDTGNTIYF.

The chain is built from TRBV5-1 and TRBJ1-6, with a weak D call TRBD1 (5 bases). The CDR3 totals 16 residues. V dropped 0 bases and J dropped 5 bases, with 12 bases sitting between them. Germline CDR1 SGHRS, CDR2 YFSETQ. CDR3 nucleotide sequence: TGCGCCAGCAGCTTGGCCCCCACAGGAGATAATTCACCCCTCCACTTT. It yields the protein CASSLAPTGDNSPLHF.

V usage is TRBV6-5 and J usage is TRBJ2-3; perhaps TRBD1 as D (5 bases). The V end was cut by 3 bases, the J end by 1 base, with 8 bases between. Germline V CDR1 and CDR2: MNHEY, SVGAGI. The CDR3 contains 14 residues. Here the CDR3 reads CASSYSGRTDTQYF. The CDR3 DNA is TGTGCCAGCAGTTATTCAGGGCGCACAGATACGCAGTATTTT.

The chain employs TRBV6-5 and TRBJ2-1, with a weak D call TRBD1 (5 bases). Germline CDR1 reads MNHEY; CDR2 reads SVGAGI. V gave up 6 bases and J gave up 8 bases, with 17 bases separating them. This CDR3 spans 14 amino acids. CDR3 nucleotides: TGTGCCAGCAGCTCTTATTCCAGGGTCCATGAGCAGTTCTTC. It is translated as CASSSYSRVHEQFF.

The chain couples TRBV7-8 to TRBJ2-7; 13 bases match TRBD2. This CDR3 comprises 15 residues. V was pared by 5 bases and J by 4 bases, with 5 bases of the junction left unmatched. Germline CDR1 SGHVS, CDR2 FQNEAQ. The CDR3 spells CASSPRTSGSYEQYV. DNA of the CDR3: TGTGCCAGCAGCCCCCGGACTAGCGGGAGTTACGAGCAGTACGTC.

The chain joins TRBV2 to TRBJ2-4; possible D gene TRBD1, 7 bases. Germline V gene lookup returns CDR1 SNHLY and CDR2 FYNNEI. Trimming cost V 6 bases and J 8 bases, with 17 bases left between them. The CDR3 is made up of 14 amino acids. The CDR3 nucleotides are TGTGCCAGCAGAGGACAGGCCTCGGGAGACATTCAGTACTTC. Protein product: CASRGQASGDIQYF. Looking up the rest from reference TRBV2 and TRBJ2-4 gives the full variable domain: EPEVTQTPSHQVTQMGQEVILRCVPISNHLYFYWYRQILGQKVEFLVSFYNNEISEKSEIFDDQFSVERPDGSNFTLKIRSTKLEDSAMYFCASRGQASGDIQYFGAGTRLSVL.

J is TRBJ2-3 and V is TRBV6-5, with TRBD2 matching 13 bases. This CDR3 is built from 15 residues. Germline CDR1 and CDR2: MNHEY and SVGAGI. With 6 bases clipped from V and 4 bases from J, the junction kept 4 bases outside the gene matches. CDR3 protein: CASSPGLAGADTQYF. The DNA of the CDR3 is TGTGCCAGCAGCCCCGGACTAGCGGGGGCAGATACGCAGTATTTT.

This chain links TRBV5-1 with TRBJ2-5; 7 bases are a match to TRBD1. Germline loops: CDR1 SGHRS, CDR2 YFSETQ. CDR3 length equals 15 residues. Losses at the gene ends were 5 bases for V and 2 bases for J; bases not matched to a gene: 9. CDR3 bases: TGCGCCAGCAGGGGCTTGGGACAGCGACAAGAGACCCAGTACTTC. It encodes CASRGLGQRQETQYF.

The chain joins TRBV5-1 to TRBJ2-3; a weak D match, TRBD1 (5 bases). The CDR3 has 16 amino acids. The V end was cut by 0 bases, the J end by 6 bases, with 17 bases between. CDR1 is SGHRS, CDR2 YFSETQ, per germline. In DNA form, the CDR3 reads TGCGCCAGCAGCTTGGAACAGGCCCATCTCGGGGATACGCAGTATTTT. It is translated as CASSLEQAHLGDTQYF.